The clone carrying this T cell receptor beta chain appeared a single time. V lost 2 bases and J lost 4, with 3 bases in between. Germline V gives CDR1 MGHDK, CDR2 SYGVNS. The CDR3 extends over 13 amino acids. This sample was taken from a study of CD8 T cells in Susac syndrome. TEMRA cells were enriched by FACS, and CD4+ and CD8+ T cells were negatively isolated. RNA totalling roughly 0.45 to 1 ug underwent reverse transcription with random hexamers. In TCRdb, the immunoSEQ multiplex PCR reads were re-called with MiXCR into one record per CDR3 protein. The table has roughly 220,000 distinct CDR3 sequences, 94% seen once.

The receptor's source is a human donor with Susac syndrome. Sequences were obtained from CD4+ T cells from PBMCs. This sequence joins TRBV25-1 and TRBJ1-6; D remains unclear. In nucleotides, the CDR3 is TGTGCCAGCAGTGAAGTGTATAATTCACCCCTCCACTTT. It is translated as CASSEVYNSPLHF.